One and the same sample provided the 30 T cell receptor beta chains below, sequenced in a study of blood T cell repertoires in COVID-19. Method: immunoSEQ multiplex PCR; TCRdb's copy keeps in-frame clones and lacks some. The profile covers approximately 120,000 clones, with around 74% appearing a single time and 4.5% to 6% taken by the ten largest. The sequenced sample was peripheral blood. Receptors originate from an elderly man with COVID-19, enrolled during active disease.

CDR3 region: CASSVGGSGDTQYF. CDR3 sequence (DNA): TGTGCCAGCAGCGTCGGAGGGTCCGGAGATACGCAGTATTTT. This sequence joins TRBV9 and TRBJ2-3; maybe TRBD2 (6 bases). Germline CDR1 SGDLS, CDR2 YYNGEE. Trimming pared 2 bases from V and 5 bases from J, leaving 12 bases between. This CDR3 is 14 amino acids long.

Only one count was recorded for this clone. The V gene is TRBV10-2, the J gene TRBJ2-5; 10 bases are a match to TRBD1. The CDR3 consists of 14 residues. Per the germline V gene, CDR1 is WSHSY and CDR2 is SAAADI. Trimming at V came to 8 bases and at J to 5 bases, leaving 8 bases not matched to a gene. DNA for the CDR3: TGCGCCAGCCTTTCGACAGGGGGCAGTGAGACCCAGTACTTC. Encoded protein: CASLSTGGSETQYF.

The chain joins TRBV6-5 to TRBJ2-3; 9 bases fit TRBD1. The length of the CDR3 is 14 residues. The germline V gene has CDR1 MNHEY and CDR2 SVGAGI. With 8 bases clipped from V and 5 bases from J, the junction kept 8 bases outside the gene matches. For the CDR3, the DNA is TGTGCCAGCCGGTTACAGGGGGCAGAAGATACGCAGTATTTT. Translation gives CASRLQGAEDTQYF.

The table lists this clone with a few counts. The chain links TRBV28 to TRBJ1-1; 7 positions match TRBD1. J lost 4 bases, V lost 3 bases, and 8 bases had no gene match. The germline gives CDR1 MDHEN, CDR2 SYDVKM. This CDR3 is built from 15 residues. The CDR3 bases are TGTGCCAGCAGTTTCGCGACAGGGAAGGGCACTGAAGCTTTCTTT. Translating it yields CASSFATGKGTEAFF.

The rearrangement links TRBV5-1 to TRBJ2-3; D might be TRBD2 (6 bases). The V end lost 3 bases, the J end lost 2 bases, and 16 bases lay between the germline ends. The CDR3 consists of 16 residues. Per germline, CDR1 SGHRS and CDR2 YFSETQ. The CDR3 sequence is CASSWGYSGDTDTQYF. The CDR3, as DNA: TGCGCCAGCAGCTGGGGTTATAGCGGAGACACAGATACGCAGTATTTT. The full variable domain, completed using reference TRBV5-1 and TRBJ2-3, is KAGVTQTPRYLIKTRGQQVTLSCSPISGHRSVSWYQQTPGQGLQFLFEYFSETQRNKGNFPGRFSGRQFSNSRSEMNVSTLELGDSALYLCASSWGYSGDTDTQYFGPGTRLTVL.

V gene TRBV7-3 combines with J gene TRBJ2-2, with D possibly being TRBD2 (5 bases). V lost 8 bases, J lost 1 base, and 14 bases lay in between. Per the germline V gene, CDR1 is SGHTA and CDR2 is FQGTGA. The CDR3 has 15 residues. The CDR3 sequence is CASGRLAGNTGELFF. CDR3 DNA: TGTGCCAGCGGACGCCTTGCGGGGAACACCGGGGAGCTGTTTTTT.

This chain links TRBV19 with TRBJ2-4, with D possibly matching TRBD2 (6 bases). CDR3 size: 16 residues. Germline CDR1 LNHDA, CDR2 SQIVND (reference sequence). The V end was cut by 1 base, the J end by 3 bases, with 13 bases between. Here the CDR3 DNA reads TGTGCCAGTAGTATAGTACGCGGGACGGGCAAAAACATTCAGTACTTC. This translates into CASSIVRGTGKNIQYF. Based on the CDR3 plus reference TRBV19 and TRBJ2-4, the full variable domain is DGGITQSPKYLFRKEGQNVTLSCEQNLNHDAMYWYRQDPGQGLRLIYYSQIVNDFQKGDIAEGYSVSREKKESFPLTVTSAQKNPTAFYLCASSIVRGTGKNIQYFGAGTRLSVL.

DNA for the CDR3: TGTGCCAGAAGCTCGAAGGGTAGCGGGATCTACGAGCAGTACTTC. It is translated as CARSSKGSGIYEQYF. V and J are TRBV5-3 and TRBJ2-7; the match to TRBD2 covers 8 bases. TRBV5-3 counts as an open reading frame of uncertain function. Germline trimming cut 3 bases from V and 3 bases from J; bases unmatched to any gene: 8. CDR3 length: 15 amino acids.

The V call is TRBV19, the J call TRBJ2-1, with TRBD1 matching over 10 bases. J lost 2 bases, V lost 4 bases, and 5 bases had no gene match. The CDR3 is 16 residues long. CDR1 and CDR2 (germline): LNHDA, SQIVND (reference sequence). CDR3 protein: CASSTLDRGTYNEQFF. The CDR3 DNA is TGTGCCAGTAGTACGCTGGACAGGGGGACCTACAATGAGCAGTTCTTC.

This chain connects TRBV28 to TRBJ1-2, with a tentative D call TRBD1 (5 bases). This CDR3 comprises 14 residues. The V end lost 10 bases, the J end lost 3 bases, and 18 bases lay between the germline ends. The germline V gene has CDR1 MDHEN and CDR2 SYDVKM. The CDR3 DNA reads as TGTGCCACTACCCCGGGGGAGGTTTACTATGGCTACACCTTC. Its translation: CATTPGEVYYGYTF.

In its sample, this clone ranks as medium-sized. The V gene is TRBV6-6, the J gene TRBJ2-3; 8 bases are a match to TRBD2. V lost 5 bases, J lost 4 bases, and 5 bases stayed unmatched. CDR3 length: 14 residues. Germline V gives CDR1 MNHNY, CDR2 SVGAGI (reference sequence). CDR3 sequence reads: CASSSGSEADTQYF. Written as DNA, the CDR3 is TGTGCCAGCAGTAGCGGGAGTGAGGCAGATACGCAGTATTTT.

The V and J genes are TRBV3-1 (or the pseudogene TRBV3-2) and TRBJ1-6; D call uncertain. The CDR3 is made up of 14 amino acids. Trimming stripped 4 bases from V and 6 bases from J, with 10 bases between. The germline CDR1 and CDR2 sequences are LGHDT and YNNKEL (reference sequence). CDR3 sequence: CASSRTGTNSPLHF. The CDR3 bases are TGTGCCAGCAGCCGCACGGGTACTAATTCACCCCTCCACTTT.

The CDR3 bases are TGTGCCTGGAGTGTACGGGCGGGAGGTCCCGTCGGGGAGCTGTTTTTT. As protein: CAWSVRAGGPVGELFF. The chain employs TRBV30 and TRBJ2-2; 8 bases map to TRBD2. V trimming: 0 bases; J trimming: 7 bases; junction bases outside the gene matches: 10. The CDR3 has 16 amino acids. CDR1 GTSNPN and CDR2 SVGIG come from the germline V gene (reference sequence).

The chain uses TRBV5-3 and TRBJ2-1; a possible D gene is TRBD2 (5 bases). TRBV5-3 is noted as an ORF with a role that remains uncertain. V lost 0 bases and J lost 1, with 11 bases in between. This CDR3 is 16 amino acids long. CDR3 nucleotides: TGTGCCAGAAGCTTGGACAGAGAGGGATCCTACAATGAGCAGTTCTTC. Translating gives CARSLDREGSYNEQFF.

This chain uses TRBV28 with TRBJ2-2, with a tentative D call TRBD2 (5 bases). The V gene lost 10 bases and the J gene lost 0 bases, with 18 bases spanning the gap. Germline V gene lookup returns CDR1 MDHEN and CDR2 SYDVKM. There are 16 residues in the CDR3. CDR3 residues: CATGGNTGTNTGELFF. CDR3 in DNA: TGTGCCACCGGCGGTAATACGGGAACGAACACCGGGGAGCTGTTTTTT.

This clone was observed a few times. This chain connects TRBV5-1 to TRBJ2-5; D possibly corresponds to TRBD2 (5 bases). The V gene lost 0 bases and the J gene lost 5 bases, with 17 bases spanning the gap. The CDR3 consists of 16 residues. Germline V gene data show CDR1 as SGHRS and CDR2 as YFSETQ. CDR3 nucleotides: TGCGCCAGCAGCTTGGGGCAGGACTGGGTCGGTGAGACCCAGTACTTC. Translation gives CASSLGQDWVGETQYF.

This chain connects TRBV18 to TRBJ1-5; the match to TRBD1 covers 10 bases. J was trimmed by 6 bases and V by 3 bases; bases with no gene match: 2. Looked up from germline, CDR1 is KGHSH and CDR2 is LQKENI. This CDR3 has 14 residues. CDR3 protein: CASSPTGGLQPQHF. The CDR3 DNA follows: TGTGCCAGCTCACCGACAGGGGGCCTTCAGCCCCAGCATTTT. Based on the CDR3 plus reference TRBV18 and TRBJ1-5, the full variable domain is NAGVMQNPRHLVRRRGQEARLRCSPMKGHSHVYWYRQLPEEGLKFMVYLQKENIIDESGMPKERFSAEFPKEGPSILRIQQVVRGDSAAYFCASSPTGGLQPQHFGDGTRLSIL.

This clone was seen only a few times. The CDR3 is CASRDRTKTYEQYF. The CDR3 DNA follows: TGTGCCAGCAGGGACAGAACCAAAACCTACGAGCAGTACTTC. The chain recombines TRBV28 with TRBJ2-7; tentatively, D is TRBD1 (6 bases). This CDR3 contains 14 residues. Germline V gives CDR1 MDHEN, CDR2 SYDVKM. V dropped 6 bases and J dropped 2 bases, with 14 bases sitting between them.

The chain is built from TRBV27 and TRBJ2-2; 10 nucleotides line up with TRBD1. The CDR3 spans 16 residues. V trimming: 5 bases; J trimming: 0 bases; junction bases outside the gene matches: 3. The germline V gene encodes CDR1 MNHEY and CDR2 SMNVEV (reference sequence). The CDR3, as DNA: TGTGCCAGCAGTCCGGACAGGGGGTCGAACACCGGGGAGCTGTTTTTT. The encoded protein is CASSPDRGSNTGELFF.

The chain combines TRBV3-1 (or the pseudogene TRBV3-2) with TRBJ2-7; TRBD1 matches 7 bases. The CDR3 extends over 15 amino acids. After removal of 4 bases from V and 5 bases from J, the junction contained 11 bases not matched to a gene. CDR1 is LGHDT and CDR2 is YNNKEL in the germline V gene (reference sequence). This CDR3 is CASSPMLTGADEQYF. In DNA, the CDR3 is TGTGCCAGCAGCCCAATGTTAACAGGGGCCGACGAGCAGTACTTC.

J is TRBJ2-7 and V is TRBV6-5, with D unclear. The V gene's germline CDR1 is MNHEY and CDR2 SVGAGI. V gave up 0 bases and J gave up 1 base, with 10 bases separating them. CDR3 size: 15 residues. CDR3 loop: CASSYSSWASYEQYF. CDR3 nucleotide sequence: TGTGCCAGCAGTTACTCGAGCTGGGCGTCCTACGAGCAGTACTTC.

The chain recombines TRBV3-1 (or the pseudogene TRBV3-2) with TRBJ2-7; D not resolved. Germline V lookup: CDR1 LGHDT, CDR2 YNNKEL (reference sequence). The CDR3 is made up of 13 amino acids. V was pared by 3 bases and J by 4 bases, with 10 bases between. The CDR3 DNA reads as TGTGCCAGCAGCCAGGGCAACCAGTACGAGCAGTACTTC. Protein product: CASSQGNQYEQYF.

This clone has only a few counts. The chain carries TRBV6-9 and TRBJ2-2, with 8 bases identical to TRBD2. Per the germline V gene, CDR1 is MNHGY and CDR2 is SVAAGI. CDR3 length equals 15 residues. CDR3 residues: CAPLGQRGYTGELFF. For the CDR3, the DNA is TGTGCACCCCTCGGGCAGCGGGGGTACACCGGGGAGCTGTTTTTT.

The gene calls are TRBV19 and TRBJ1-6, with D unclear. Germline V gives CDR1 LNHDA, CDR2 SQIVND (reference sequence). The CDR3 is 17 amino acids. Trimming took 9 bases from V and 0 from J, leaving 18 bases between them. CDR3 sequence: CASPLRRPSSYNSPLHF. CDR3 DNA sequence: TGTGCCAGCCCCCTGAGGCGGCCGAGCTCCTATAATTCACCCCTCCACTTT.

The CDR3 coding sequence is TGTGCCAGCTCATCGTGGACTAGCGGGACCACAGATACGCAGTATTTT. It is translated as CASSSWTSGTTDTQYF. This rearrangement joins TRBV18 to TRBJ2-3, with 12 bases that match TRBD2. From germline, CDR1 is KGHSH and CDR2 LQKENI. The ends lost 5 bases at V and 2 bases at J; junction bases unmatched: 5. The CDR3 extends over 16 amino acids.

The genes are TRBV2 and TRBJ1-1; D remains unclear. Germline loops: CDR1 SNHLY, CDR2 FYNNEI. The CDR3 length is 11 residues. The ends were cut back, 3 bases at V and 10 bases at J, with 9 bases in the middle. The CDR3 DNA is TGTGCCAGCAGTGAGGAGCGCGGAGCTTTCTTT. Its protein is CASSEERGAFF.

This clone came up a few times. The CDR3 loop is CASSGGAEAFF. CDR3 nucleotides: TGTGCCAGCAGTGGAGGGGCTGAAGCTTTCTTT. The chain uses TRBV12-3 or TRBV12-4 and TRBJ1-1; a weak D match, TRBD1 (5 bases). The CDR3 extends over 11 amino acids. Trimming cost V 5 bases and J 6 bases, with 7 bases left between them.

The CDR3, as DNA: TGTGCCTGGACTCGGGGGGCAAGGCCCTACAATGAGCAGTTCTTC. Translation: CAWTRGARPYNEQFF. V usage is TRBV30 and J usage is TRBJ2-1; tentatively, D is TRBD2 (7 bases). The CDR3 has 15 residues. Germline values: CDR1 GTSNPN, CDR2 SVGIG (reference sequence). V gave up 4 bases and J gave up 2 bases, with 15 bases separating them.

This rearrangement joins TRBV10-1 to TRBJ2-1, with TRBD2 matching over 14 bases. The CDR3 consists of 15 residues. From germline, CDR1 is WNHNN and CDR2 SYGVQD (reference sequence). The ends lost 4 bases at V and 7 bases at J; junction bases unmatched: 3. The CDR3 DNA sequence: TGCGCCAGCAGTGCCGGGACTAGCGGGAGAAATGAGCAGTTCTTC. Its protein is CASSAGTSGRNEQFF.

This chain uses TRBV7-9 with TRBJ2-1; TRBD1 matches 9 bases. This CDR3 has 16 amino acids. The V gene end was trimmed by 4 bases and the J gene end by 4 bases; junction bases not matched to a gene: 8. Germline CDR1 and CDR2: SEHNR and FQNEAQ (reference sequence). The CDR3 loop is CASSSMPGTGYNEQFF. DNA for the CDR3: TGTGCCAGCAGCTCTATGCCCGGGACAGGGTACAATGAGCAGTTCTTC.